This T cell receptor (beta chain) originates from a study of blood T cell repertoires in COVID-19. Looking at the study overall: From the United States, Italy and Spain came samples of acute and convalescent COVID-19. From T cells, B-cell-depleted T cells, or PBMCs came the material, which was cDNA or gDNA.

How the authors handled the data: Estimates of nucleated cell counts were drawn from the amplification of reference gene primers. Using immunoSEQ multiplex PCR, the repertoire was profiled, and TCRdb retains in-frame clones only, with some absent. V and J calls and clone size are given by that table; D and trimming were obtained from the DNA. The repertoire consists of 90,000 to 120,000 clones, with 84% occurring once and the leading ten covering about 4.2%. V was pared by 1 base and J by 4 bases, with 22 bases between. The CDR3 totals 19 residues. Germline-derived CDR1 and CDR2 are KGHSH and LQKENI.

Sequencing was carried out using peripheral blood. J is TRBJ2-2 and V is TRBV18; D perhaps matches TRBD2 (5 bases). This clonotype was obtained from a human donor in a cohort sampled during active COVID-19. The CDR3 bases are TGTGCCAGCTCACCACTTTTTATACGGGAAAGCTGGGGCACCGGGGAGCTGTTTTTT. Its protein product is CASSPLFIRESWGTGELFF.